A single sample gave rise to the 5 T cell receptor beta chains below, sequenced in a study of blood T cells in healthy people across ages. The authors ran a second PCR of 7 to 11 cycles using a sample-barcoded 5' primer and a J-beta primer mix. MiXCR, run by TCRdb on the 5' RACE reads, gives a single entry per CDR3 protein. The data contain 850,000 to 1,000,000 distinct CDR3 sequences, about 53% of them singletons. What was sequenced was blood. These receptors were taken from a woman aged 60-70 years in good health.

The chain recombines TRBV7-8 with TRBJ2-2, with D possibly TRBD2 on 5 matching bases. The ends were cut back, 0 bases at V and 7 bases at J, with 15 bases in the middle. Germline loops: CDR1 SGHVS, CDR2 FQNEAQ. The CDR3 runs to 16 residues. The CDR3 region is CASSLARPMSGGELFF. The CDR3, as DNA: TGTGCCAGCAGCTTAGCGCGCCCTATGAGCGGCGGGGAGCTGTTTTTT.

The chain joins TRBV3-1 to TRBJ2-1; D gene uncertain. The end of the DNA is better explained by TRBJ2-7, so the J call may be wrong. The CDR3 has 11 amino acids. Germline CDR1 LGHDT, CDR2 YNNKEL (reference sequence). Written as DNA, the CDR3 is TGTGCCTCAGGAGTGTACAATGAGCAGTACTTC. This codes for CASGVYNEQYF.

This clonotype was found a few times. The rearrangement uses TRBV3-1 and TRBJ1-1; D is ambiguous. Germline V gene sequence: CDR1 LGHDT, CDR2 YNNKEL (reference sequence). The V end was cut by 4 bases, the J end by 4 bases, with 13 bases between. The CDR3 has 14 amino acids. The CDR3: CASSPAVSVTEAFF. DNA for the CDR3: TGTGCCAGCAGCCCCGCGGTAAGCGTCACTGAAGCTTTCTTT.

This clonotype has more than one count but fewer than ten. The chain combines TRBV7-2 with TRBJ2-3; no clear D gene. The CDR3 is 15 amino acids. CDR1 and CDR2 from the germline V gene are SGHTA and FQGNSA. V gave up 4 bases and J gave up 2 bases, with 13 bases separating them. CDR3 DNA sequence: TGTGCCAGCAGCTCCGCGAGGTGGGCCACAGATACGCAGTATTTT. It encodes CASSSARWATDTQYF. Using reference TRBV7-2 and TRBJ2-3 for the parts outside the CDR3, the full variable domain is GAGVSQSPSNKVTEKGKDVELRCDPISGHTALYWYRQSLGQGLEFLIYFQGNSAPDKSGLPSDRFSAERTGGSVSTLTIQRTQQEDSAVYLCASSSARWATDTQYFGPGTRLTVL.

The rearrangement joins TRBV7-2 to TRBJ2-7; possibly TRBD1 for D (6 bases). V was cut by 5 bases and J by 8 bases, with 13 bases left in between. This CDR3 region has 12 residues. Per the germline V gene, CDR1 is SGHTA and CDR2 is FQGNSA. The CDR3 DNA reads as TGTGCCAGCAGCCCCCAGGGGAATAAGCAGTACTTC. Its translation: CASSPQGNKQYF.